This TCR beta chain originates from a study of PD-1 blockade in classical Hodgkin lymphoma. Whole-study results and caveats: Why the repertoires differ is still unclear, perhaps disease activity or prior therapy. By C4D1, diversity of CD4+ TCRs had risen significantly, whereas that of CD8+ TCRs had not.

Notes on this clone: Its antigen is not known.

Brentuximab vedotin exposure varied among the patients, all of whom had relapsed after autologous stem cell transplantation. Generated by immunoSEQ multiplex PCR, the TCRdb table keeps only in-frame clones and is missing some. Among some 20,000 clones listed, approximately 90% were seen once. The CDR3 runs 16 residues. Germline V lookup: CDR1 SGHRS, CDR2 YFSETQ. The V and J ends lost 3 bases and 2 bases respectively, with 15 bases between them. The sequence was collected from a human donor with classical Hodgkin lymphoma. The material was peripheral blood mononuclear cells (PBMCs), obtained before the second cycle of nivolumab. The chain is built from TRBV5-1 and TRBJ2-1; D is unclear. DNA of the CDR3: TGCGCCAGCAGCTCTCAGATAGTGGGAACCTACAATGAGCAGTTCTTC. Translated: CASSSQIVGTYNEQFF.